This T cell receptor beta chain is drawn from a study of blood T cell repertoires in COVID-19 (dated by TCRdb to the early 2020s). Background on the whole study: Collaborator samples came from the United States, Italy and Spain and covered acute and convalescent phases of COVID-19. Subjects who had been exposed to COVID-19, were actively infected with it, or had recovered from it provided the deeply sampled blood TCRbeta repertoires that made up the dataset. Sample metadata almost always included a de-identified subject ID, COVID-19 status, age in years and sex. Where available, HLA class I and class II types were obtained from metadata supplied by the sample provider rather than from assay-based typing. The repertoires were made available in a free public database intended to serve as a resource for research on the immune response to SARS-CoV-2. The material from the prospective study consisted of cDNA or gDNA derived from T cells, B-cell-depleted T cells, or PBMCs. The samples were drawn from the first 160 participants of the ongoing ImmuneRACE study and from more than 1,000 subjects provided by 6 global collaborators.

In the case of this clone: There is no known antigen for this receptor. The input lacks base qualities; no much larger clone sits a single base away.

The paper as a whole reports these results and caveats: How much clinical and demographic metadata was included differed by source and by participant, and the metadata was provided uncurated.

TCRbeta CDR3 regions were amplified from genomic DNA by means of the immunoSEQ Assay, a bias-controlled multiplex PCR. In the authors' own workflow: Within the assay, amplification of reference gene primers was used to estimate how many nucleated cells each sample contained. Sequence reads were collapsed and filtered to measure the absolute abundance of every unique TCRbeta CDR3 rearrangement. Productive Simpson clonality was computed per sample as the square root of Simpson's diversity index over productive rearrangements. TCRdb's version of the immuneACCESS table is confined to in-frame rearrangements and falls short of the full clone set. An unresolved V gene accounts for under half of the shortfall where checked; the remainder is of unknown origin. From that table come the V and J calls and clone size; the DNA was used to work out D and trimming. This sample lists 100,000 to 150,000 clones; around 83% were detected once. Together, the top ten hold about 10% of the sample.

Relative to germline, V is missing 4 bases and J is missing 0 bases, with 7 bases of the junction outside any gene match. The CDR3 measures 17 amino acids from cysteine to phenylalanine. The only DNA kept is the CDR3, 51 bases in frame from the first base. From the germline V gene, CDR1 is SGHRS and CDR2 is YFSETQ. Collaborating institutions collected whole blood in K2EDTA tubes following their own protocols. For TCRbeta analysis, collaborator samples were shipped as frozen whole blood, as isolated PBMCs, or as DNA extracted from either sample type. Sequencing used peripheral blood. The clonotype comes from a man between 60 and 75 years old with acute or convalescent COVID-19. The V gene is TRBV5-1 and the J gene is TRBJ2-1; 10 nucleotides in the junction match TRBD1. The nucleotide sequence is TGCGCCAGCAGCCCGGGGGACAGGGGTCTCTCCTACAATGAGCAGTTCTTC. This encodes CASSPGDRGLSYNEQFF. The full variable domain, with segments outside the CDR3 supplied by the reference TRBV5-1 and TRBJ2-1 proteins, appears as KAGVTQTPRYLIKTRGQQVTLSCSPISGHRSVSWYQQTPGQGLQFLFEYFSETQRNKGNFPGRFSGRQFSNSRSEMNVSTLELGDSALYLCASSPGDRGLSYNEQFFGPGTRLTVL.